The 16 T cell receptor beta chains below all came from one sample that was sequenced in a study of cytomegalovirus exposure and HLA in healthy donors. Amplification used 60 Vbeta primers and 13 Jbeta primers. Clones were sequenced by immunoSEQ multiplex PCR, and TCRdb holds only the in-frame ones, with some missing. The ten top clones account for around 3.6%, within a sample of 120,000 or so clones. Sample: PBMCs. The origin of the receptors is a man aged 18-30 years in good health and CMV-seronegative.

V usage is TRBV19 and J usage is TRBJ2-2, with 8 bases that match TRBD1. With 4 bases clipped from V and 3 bases from J, the junction kept 7 bases outside the gene matches. The CDR3 is 16 amino acids. Germline CDR1 reads LNHDA; CDR2 reads SQIVND (reference sequence). CDR3 nucleotides: TGTGCCAGTAGTAGACGGACAGGGAGCGACACCGGGGAGCTGTTTTTT. This translates into CASSRRTGSDTGELFF.

The chain recombines TRBV10-1 with TRBJ2-5; 8 bases line up with TRBD1. V lost 0 bases to trimming and J lost 7 bases; unmatched junction nucleotides: 7. This CDR3 has 15 residues. Germline V gives CDR1 WNHNN, CDR2 SYGVQD (reference sequence). The CDR3 DNA is TGCGCCAGCAGTGAGTCGTACAGGGGGGTGGGGACCCAGTACTTC. Protein product: CASSESYRGVGTQYF.

V gene TRBV28 combines with J gene TRBJ1-6; perhaps TRBD1 as D (5 bases). Germline V gene data show CDR1 as MDHEN and CDR2 as SYDVKM. The CDR3 consists of 12 residues. The CDR3 loop is CASLRGSSPLHF. For the CDR3, the DNA is TGTGCTTCCCTTAGGGGTTCTTCACCCCTCCACTTT. The entire variable domain, with the rest obtained from reference TRBV28 and TRBJ1-6, is as follows: DVKVTQSSRYLVKRTGEKVFLECVQDMDHENMFWYRQDPGLGLRLIYFSYDVKMKEKGDIPEGYSVSREKKERFSLILESASTNQTSMYLCASLRGSSPLHFGNGTRLTVT.

The J gene is TRBJ1-2, the V gene TRBV2; D is ambiguous. Germline assignment: CDR1 SNHLY and CDR2 FYNNEI. CDR3 length: 13 residues. V gave up 6 bases and J gave up 4 bases, with 12 bases separating them. CDR3 nucleotide sequence: TGTGCCAGCAGGCAGAACAGTATCTATGGCTACACCTTC. Encoded protein: CASRQNSIYGYTF. The variable domain in full, with the rest retrieved from reference TRBV2 and TRBJ1-2, is EPEVTQTPSHQVTQMGQEVILRCVPISNHLYFYWYRQILGQKVEFLVSFYNNEISEKSEIFDDQFSVERPDGSNFTLKIRSTKLEDSAMYFCASRQNSIYGYTFGSGTRLTVV.

V is TRBV2 and J is TRBJ2-7; TRBD2 agrees at 7 bases. Germline assignment: CDR1 SNHLY and CDR2 FYNNEI. The CDR3 is made up of 17 amino acids. Trimming took 0 bases from V and 7 from J; bases not matched to a gene: 15. The CDR3 spells CASSEAQIGGSTLEQYF. CDR3 bases: TGTGCCAGCAGTGAAGCACAGATTGGCGGGAGCACCCTAGAGCAGTACTTC.

This chain joins TRBV5-1 and TRBJ1-4, with TRBD1 identical over 7 bases. Trimming cost V 4 bases and J 0 bases; bases outside gene matches: 6. Germline lookup yields CDR1 SGHRS and CDR2 YFSETQ. The CDR3 loop spans 16 amino acids. CDR3 DNA: TGCGCCAGCAGCCTAGGAGACAGGGCAACTAATGAAAAACTGTTTTTT. It is translated as CASSLGDRATNEKLFF.

The V gene is TRBV9, the J gene TRBJ2-1; a possible D gene is TRBD1 (6 bases). The V and J ends lost 0 bases and 7 bases respectively, with 8 bases between them. Looked up from germline, CDR1 is SGDLS and CDR2 is YYNGEE. The CDR3 has 13 residues. The CDR3 protein is CASSVDRVNEQFF. For the CDR3, the DNA is TGTGCCAGCAGCGTAGACAGGGTAAATGAGCAGTTCTTC.

V usage is TRBV25-1 and J usage is TRBJ2-7; 12 bases map to TRBD2. The V gene's germline CDR1 is MGHDK and CDR2 SYGVNS. CDR3 length: 17 amino acids. V was pared by 7 bases and J by 2 bases, with 12 bases of the junction left unmatched. CDR3 nucleotides: TGTGCCAGCAAACCATCTCCGCTAGCGGGAGGGCCCTACGAGCAGTACTTC. Translation: CASKPSPLAGGPYEQYF.

The chain recombines TRBV7-8 with TRBJ2-3, with TRBD1 as a possible D gene (6 bases). CDR3 length: 14 amino acids. Trimming cost V 5 bases and J 7 bases, with 16 bases left between them. Germline loops: CDR1 SGHVS, CDR2 FQNEAQ. The CDR3 DNA sequence: TGTGCCAGCAGCCCCCGGACGGGGACAAATACGCAGTATTTT. The encoded protein is CASSPRTGTNTQYF.

The chain carries TRBV5-1 and TRBJ2-5, with TRBD2 matching over 7 bases. Judging by the DNA end, TRBJ2-7 fits better; the J call may be wrong. The CDR3 loop spans 13 amino acids. Germline loops: CDR1 SGHRS, CDR2 YFSETQ. CDR3 sequence: CASSFQGGNEQYF. The CDR3 bases are TGCGCCAGCAGCTTCCAGGGAGGGAACGAGCAGTACTTC.

V gene TRBV29-1 combines with J gene TRBJ1-4; D remains ambiguous. Trimming shortened V by 5 bases and J by 4 bases, and 14 bases separated the two germline ends. This CDR3 is built from 14 residues. Germline V CDR1 and CDR2: SQVTM, ANQGSEA. The DNA for the CDR3 is TGCAGCGTTTCGGCCCCTGGGCTTAATGAAAAACTGTTTTTT. Amino acid sequence: CSVSAPGLNEKLFF.

This sequence joins TRBV19 and TRBJ1-3; TRBD1 matches 7 bases. The germline gives CDR1 LNHDA, CDR2 SQIVND (reference sequence). The CDR3 consists of 14 residues. V was pared by 6 bases and J by 4 bases, with 6 bases of the junction left unmatched. DNA of the CDR3: TGTGCCAGTAGAATGACAGGGATAGGAAACACCATATATTTT. It codes for CASRMTGIGNTIYF.

The gene calls are TRBV9 and TRBJ2-1; 7 bases line up with TRBD1. The CDR3 covers 15 residues. The V segment lost 4 bases and the J segment 2 bases; nucleotides outside the gene matches: 6. Looked up from germline, CDR1 is SGDLS and CDR2 is YYNGEE. CDR3 region: CASSRTGVTYNEQFF. The CDR3 nucleotides read TGTGCCAGCAGCCGTACAGGGGTGACCTACAATGAGCAGTTCTTC.

The chain employs TRBV11-2 and TRBJ1-4, with D maybe TRBD1 (6 bases). CDR1 is SGHAT, CDR2 FQNNGV, per germline. The CDR3 covers 17 residues. V gave up 5 bases and J gave up 3 bases, with 19 bases separating them. This CDR3 is CASSAGDRVGSNEKLFF. For the CDR3, the DNA is TGTGCCAGCAGCGCAGGGGACCGGGTAGGATCTAATGAAAAACTGTTTTTT.

The chain uses TRBV2 and TRBJ1-4; possibly TRBD1 for D (5 bases). This CDR3 region has 15 residues. CDR1 SNHLY and CDR2 FYNNEI come from the germline V gene. The V gene lost 6 bases and the J gene lost 5 bases, with 16 bases spanning the gap. The CDR3 loop is CASRGGTARNEKLFF. Written as DNA, the CDR3 is TGTGCCAGCAGGGGGGGGACGGCCAGGAATGAAAAACTGTTTTTT.

The chain carries TRBV27 and TRBJ2-7; D perhaps matches TRBD1 (6 bases). Germline CDR1 reads MNHEY; CDR2 reads SMNVEV (reference sequence). Between the trimmed V and J ends, which lost 5 bases and 5 bases, there was a span of 13 bases. This CDR3 has 13 residues. CDR3 nucleotides: TGTGCCAGCAGTCGGGTGGGGGCCCACGAGCAGTACTTC. Its translation: CASSRVGAHEQYF.